Listed below are T cell receptor beta chains from one sample, sequenced in a study of OX40 agonist ivuxolimab in advanced cancers. Profiling relied on immunoSEQ multiplex PCR, and the TCRdb table lists in-frame clones only, not all of them. The sample records about 77,000 clones, roughly 87% being singletons. The source was CD4+ or CD8+ T cells sorted from blood, collected in a trial of the OX40 agonist ivuxolimab. Every receptor here comes from an adult with an advanced solid tumor such as melanoma, head and neck, liver or kidney cancer. Each CDR3 is given with its conserved first and last residue. D genes are given only for firm matches. A row's size may be missing; if present it is once, few, many or a size class.

cdr3_aa cdr3_nt v_call d_call clone_size j_call
CASSEVTGRGEKLFF TGTGCCAGCAGTGAAGTCACGGGCCGAGGTGAAAAACTGTTTTTT TRBV6-1 - few TRBJ1-4
CASSSTPGTVGTEAFF TGTGCCAGCAGCTCGACCCCTGGGACAGTAGGCACTGAAGCTTTCTTT TRBV5-5 TRBD1 - TRBJ1-1
CSVEVGLAGVGEQYF TGCAGCGTTGAAGTGGGACTAGCGGGAGTGGGTGAGCAGTACTTC TRBV29-1 TRBD2 - TRBJ2-7
CASSVAGLSGGSYNEQFF TGTGCCAGCAGCGTCGCCGGCCTAAGCGGGGGTTCCTACAATGAGCAGTTCTTC TRBV9 TRBD2 - TRBJ2-1
CSALLLGGAFF TGCAGTGCTCTACTACTCGGCGGAGCTTTCTTT TRBV20-1 - - TRBJ1-1
CASSPGPRPQHF TGTGCCAGCAGCCCAGGACCTCGGCCCCAGCATTTT TRBV6-6 - - TRBJ1-5
CAWSGSGTSGIRSSYNEQFF TGTGCCTGGAGTGGCTCCGGGACTAGCGGGATCAGGAGCTCCTACAATGAGCAGTTCTTC TRBV30 TRBD2 - TRBJ2-1
CAWSVGNQPQHF TGTGCCTGGAGTGTTGGCAATCAGCCCCAGCATTTT TRBV30 - once TRBJ1-5
CASSLEHSKQETQYF TGTGCCAGCAGCTTAGAGCACAGCAAGCAAGAGACCCAGTACTTC TRBV7-2 - once TRBJ2-5
CASSVSPGTETGMTEAFF TGTGCCAGCAGCGTATCTCCCGGAACAGAAACCGGAATGACTGAAGCTTTCTTT TRBV9 - - TRBJ1-1
CASSLGLAGMVEQFF TGCGCCAGCAGCCTGGGACTAGCGGGGATGGTTGAGCAGTTCTTC TRBV4-3 TRBD2 - TRBJ2-1
CASSLEGWQPQHF TGTGCCAGCAGCTTGGAGGGGTGGCAGCCCCAGCATTTT TRBV5-5 - - TRBJ1-5
CSVPGTPNTGELFF TGCAGCGTGCCTGGGACACCTAACACCGGGGAGCTGTTTTTT TRBV29-1 - - TRBJ2-2
CASSVATGRTGNTEAFF TGTGCCAGCAGCGTAGCTACGGGACGGACCGGGAACACTGAAGCTTTCTTT TRBV9 - - TRBJ1-1
CASSFDGGPHQPQHF TGTGCCAGCAGCTTTGACGGAGGGCCACATCAGCCCCAGCATTTT TRBV7-2 - - TRBJ1-5
CASSELHRPGGEQFF TGCGCCAGCAGTGAGTTACACAGGCCAGGGGGAGAGCAGTTCTTC TRBV10-2 TRBD1 once TRBJ2-1
CASSQGRLGPGTTPTDTQYF TGCGCCAGCAGCCAAGGAAGACTGGGCCCCGGGACTACACCAACAGATACGCAGTATTTT TRBV4-1 TRBD2 once TRBJ2-3
CASGSTGTSGRRQETQYF TGTGCCAGCGGCTCAACCGGGACTAGCGGGAGACGGCAAGAGACCCAGTACTTC TRBV2 TRBD2 - TRBJ2-5
CASSLRSGGAEKLFF TGTGCCAGCAGCTTAAGGAGCGGAGGGGCCGAAAAACTGTTTTTT TRBV5-6 - - TRBJ1-4
CATSRDEGSEQFF TGTGCCACCAGCAGAGACGAGGGGAGTGAGCAGTTCTTC TRBV15 - - TRBJ2-1
CASGQGVRTEAFF TGTGCCAGCGGGCAAGGGGTGCGAACTGAAGCTTTCTTT TRBV6-5 - - TRBJ1-1
CASSPWGGVNQETQYF TGTGCCAGCAGTCCCTGGGGGGGGGTGAACCAAGAGACCCAGTACTTC TRBV2 TRBD2 - TRBJ2-5
CASSFTPGQGYGSPLHF TGTGCCAGCAGCTTTACTCCGGGACAGGGCTATGGTTCACCCCTCCACTTT TRBV11-1 TRBD1 - TRBJ1-6
CASTGGDNQPQHF TGCGCCAGCACAGGGGGCGACAATCAGCCCCAGCATTTT TRBV5-1 TRBD1 - TRBJ1-5
CSVEGGMEQYF TGCAGCGTTGAGGGCGGAATGGAACAGTACTTC TRBV29-1 - - TRBJ2-5
CASTTWTGNYGYTF TGTGCCAGTACCACATGGACAGGGAACTATGGCTACACCTTC TRBV19 TRBD1 - TRBJ1-2
CSATRRGELFF TGCAGTGCTACCCGCCGCGGGGAGCTGTTTTTT TRBV20-1 - - TRBJ2-2
CASSLDAGPSYEQYF TGCGCCAGCAGCTTGGATGCAGGGCCCTCCTACGAGCAGTACTTC TRBV5-1 - many TRBJ2-7
CASRTGVNQPQHF TGTGCCAGCAGGACAGGGGTGAATCAGCCCCAGCATTTT TRBV6-1 TRBD1 - TRBJ1-5
CASWYSNQPQHF TGTGCCAGCTGGTATAGCAATCAGCCCCAGCATTTT TRBV28 - - TRBJ1-5
CASSEALAQGAQYF TGTGCCAGCAGTGAAGCGCTGGCACAGGGGGCCCAGTATTTT TRBV2 TRBD1 - TRBJ2-3
CASSHPQETQYF TGTGCCAGCAGCCACCCCCAAGAGACCCAGTACTTC TRBV13 - - TRBJ2-5
CASSVGGGSRAKNIQYF TGTGCCAGCAGCGTAGGTGGCGGGAGCAGAGCCAAAAACATTCAGTACTTC TRBV9 TRBD2 - TRBJ2-4
CASSVEPNSPLHF TGTGCCAGCAGCGTAGAACCTAATTCACCCCTCCACTTT TRBV9 - few TRBJ1-6
CASSINRGLGGYTF TGTGCCAGTAGTATCAACAGGGGGCTCGGTGGCTACACCTTC TRBV19 TRBD1 few TRBJ1-2
CASRPQGAGEKLFF TGTGCCAGCAGACCCCAGGGGGCTGGGGAAAAACTGTTTTTT TRBV6-5 TRBD1 - TRBJ1-4
CASSLAASGGIQFYNEQFF TGCGCCAGCAGCTTGGCCGCTAGCGGGGGGATTCAATTTTACAATGAGCAGTTCTTC TRBV5-1 TRBD2 once TRBJ2-1
CASSFDSMLFYEQYF TGTGCCAGCAGCTTTGACTCTATGCTCTTCTACGAGCAGTACTTC TRBV11-1 - - TRBJ2-7
CASRETGAPGQFF TGTGCCAGCAGAGAGACCGGGGCCCCGGGGCAGTTCTTC TRBV6-1 - - TRBJ2-1
CASSSVTLRDRPYEQYF TGTGCCAGCAGCTCAGTTACTTTACGGGACAGACCCTACGAGCAGTACTTC TRBV11-2 TRBD1 - TRBJ2-7
CASSSGGVAGAFF TGTGCCAGCTCATCGGGTGGGGTGGCCGGAGCTTTCTTT TRBV18 - - TRBJ1-1
CASSLVGQEAFF TGTGCCAGCAGCTTGGTTGGCCAAGAAGCTTTCTTT TRBV11-2 - - TRBJ1-1
CASSLAVAANTDTQYF TGTGCCAGCAGCTTAGCGGTGGCAGCCAACACAGATACGCAGTATTTT TRBV7-2 - once TRBJ2-3
CSAPGTGTNGYTF TGCAGCGCCCCAGGGACAGGGACGAATGGCTACACCTTC TRBV29-1 TRBD1 - TRBJ1-2
CASSYFSGSSYNEQFF TGTGCCAGCAGTTACTTTAGCGGGAGCTCCTACAATGAGCAGTTCTTC TRBV6-5 TRBD2 - TRBJ2-1
CASSSLIGGNEKLFF TGTGCCAGCAGCTCCCTTATAGGTGGTAATGAAAAACTGTTTTTT TRBV7-6 - - TRBJ1-4